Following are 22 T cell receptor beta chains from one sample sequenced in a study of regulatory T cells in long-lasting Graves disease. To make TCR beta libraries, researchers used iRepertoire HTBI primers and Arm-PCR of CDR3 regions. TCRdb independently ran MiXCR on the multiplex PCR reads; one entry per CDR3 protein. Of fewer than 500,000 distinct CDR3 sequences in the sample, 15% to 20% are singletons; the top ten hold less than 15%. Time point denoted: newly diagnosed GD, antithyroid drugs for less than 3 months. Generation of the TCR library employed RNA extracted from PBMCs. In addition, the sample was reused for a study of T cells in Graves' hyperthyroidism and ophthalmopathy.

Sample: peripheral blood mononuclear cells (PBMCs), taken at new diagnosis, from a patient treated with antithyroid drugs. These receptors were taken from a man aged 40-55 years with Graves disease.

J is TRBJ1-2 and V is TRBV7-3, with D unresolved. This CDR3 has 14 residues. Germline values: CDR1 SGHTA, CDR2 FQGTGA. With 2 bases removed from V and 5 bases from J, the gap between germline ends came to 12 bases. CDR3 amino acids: CASSLDGSAYGYTF. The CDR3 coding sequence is TGTGCCAGCAGCTTAGATGGGTCTGCATATGGCTACACCTTC.

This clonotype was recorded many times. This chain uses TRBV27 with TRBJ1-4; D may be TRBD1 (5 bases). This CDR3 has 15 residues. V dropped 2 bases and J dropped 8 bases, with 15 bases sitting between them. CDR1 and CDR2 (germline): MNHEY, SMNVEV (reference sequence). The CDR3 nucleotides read TGTGCCAGCAGTTTAGAGGGGCCCCGACTGGAAAAACTGTTTTTT. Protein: CASSLEGPRLEKLFF.

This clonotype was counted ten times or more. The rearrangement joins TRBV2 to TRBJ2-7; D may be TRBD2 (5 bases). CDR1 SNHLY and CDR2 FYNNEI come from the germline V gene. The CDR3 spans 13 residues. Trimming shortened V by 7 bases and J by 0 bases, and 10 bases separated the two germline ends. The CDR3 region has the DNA TGTGCCAGCAAACGGGAAGGCTCCTACGAGCAGTACTTC. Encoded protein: CASKREGSYEQYF.

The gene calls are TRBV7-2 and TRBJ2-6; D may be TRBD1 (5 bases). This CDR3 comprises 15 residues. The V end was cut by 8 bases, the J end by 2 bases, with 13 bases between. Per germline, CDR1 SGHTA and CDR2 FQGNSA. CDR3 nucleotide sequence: TGTGCCAGCCCCCCAGGGCTCACTGGGGCCAACGTCCTGACTTTC. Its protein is CASPPGLTGANVLTF.

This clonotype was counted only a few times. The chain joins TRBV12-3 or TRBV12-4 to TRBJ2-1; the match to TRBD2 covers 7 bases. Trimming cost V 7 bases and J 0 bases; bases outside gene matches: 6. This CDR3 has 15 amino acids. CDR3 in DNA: TGTGCCAGCACCCAGCCGGGGGGCTCCTACAATGAGCAGTTCTTC. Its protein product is CASTQPGGSYNEQFF.

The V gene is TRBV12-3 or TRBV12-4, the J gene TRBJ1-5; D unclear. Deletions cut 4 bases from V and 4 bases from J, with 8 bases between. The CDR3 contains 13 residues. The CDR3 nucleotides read TGTGCCAGCAGTTCCATCACTAATCAGCCCCAGCATTTT. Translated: CASSSITNQPQHF.

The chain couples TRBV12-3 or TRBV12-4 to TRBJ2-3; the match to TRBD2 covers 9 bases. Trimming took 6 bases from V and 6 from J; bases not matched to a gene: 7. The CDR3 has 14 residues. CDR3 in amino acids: CASSQTSGFDTQYF. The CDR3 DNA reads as TGTGCCAGCAGCCAGACTAGCGGTTTTGATACGCAGTATTTT.

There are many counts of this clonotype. This chain's CDR3 is CSARDVKAHEQFF. In DNA form, the CDR3 reads TGCAGTGCTAGAGATGTCAAGGCTCATGAGCAGTTCTTC. This sequence joins TRBV20-1 and TRBJ2-1; D uncertain. V gave up 0 bases and J gave up 8 bases, with 11 bases separating them. Germline V lookup: CDR1 DFQATT, CDR2 SNEGSKA (reference sequence). The CDR3 spans 13 residues.

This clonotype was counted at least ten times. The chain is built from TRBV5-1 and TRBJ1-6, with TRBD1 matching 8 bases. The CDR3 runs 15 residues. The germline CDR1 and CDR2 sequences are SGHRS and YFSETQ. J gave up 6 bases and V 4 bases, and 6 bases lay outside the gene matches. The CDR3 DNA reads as TGCGCCAGCAGCACGGGACAGGCGATTAATTCACCCCTCCACTTT. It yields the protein CASSTGQAINSPLHF.

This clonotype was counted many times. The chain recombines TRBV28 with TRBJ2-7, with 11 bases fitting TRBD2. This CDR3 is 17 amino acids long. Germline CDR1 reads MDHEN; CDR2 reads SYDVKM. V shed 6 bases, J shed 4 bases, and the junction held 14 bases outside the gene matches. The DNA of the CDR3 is TGTGCCAGCAGCCCCTCTGGCTGGCTAGCGGGAGGATACGAGCAGTACTTC. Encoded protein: CASSPSGWLAGGYEQYF.

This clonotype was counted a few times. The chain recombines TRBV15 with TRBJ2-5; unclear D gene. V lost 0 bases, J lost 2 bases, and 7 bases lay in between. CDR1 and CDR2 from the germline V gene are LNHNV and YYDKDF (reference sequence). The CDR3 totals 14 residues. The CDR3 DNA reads TGTGCCACCAGCAGAGATCGGCAGCAAGAGACCCAGTACTTC. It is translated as CATSRDRQQETQYF.

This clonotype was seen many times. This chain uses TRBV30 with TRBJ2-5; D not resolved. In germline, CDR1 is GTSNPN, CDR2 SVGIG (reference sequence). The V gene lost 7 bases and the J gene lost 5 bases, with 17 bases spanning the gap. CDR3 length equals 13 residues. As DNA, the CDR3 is TGTGCCTACCACAGTAGTTTGGGCGAGACCCAGTACTTC. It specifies CAYHSSLGETQYF.

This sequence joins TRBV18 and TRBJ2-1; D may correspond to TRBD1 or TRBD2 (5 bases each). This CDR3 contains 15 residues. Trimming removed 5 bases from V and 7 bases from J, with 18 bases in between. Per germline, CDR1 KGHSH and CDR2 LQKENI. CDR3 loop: CASSAGTPQYNEQFF. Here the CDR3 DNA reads TGTGCCAGCTCAGCCGGGACCCCACAGTATAATGAGCAGTTCTTC.

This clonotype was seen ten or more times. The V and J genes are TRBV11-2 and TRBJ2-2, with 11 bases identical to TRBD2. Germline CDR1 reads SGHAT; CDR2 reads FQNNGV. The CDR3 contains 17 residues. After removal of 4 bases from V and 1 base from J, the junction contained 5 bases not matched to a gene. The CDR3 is CASSSYGTSGNTGELFF. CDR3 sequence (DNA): TGTGCCAGCAGCTCCTATGGGACTAGCGGGAACACCGGGGAGCTGTTTTTT. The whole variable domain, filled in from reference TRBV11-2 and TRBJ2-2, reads EAGVAQSPRYKIIEKRQSVAFWCNPISGHATLYWYQQILGQGPKLLIQFQNNGVVDDSQLPKDRFSAERLKGVDSTLKIQPAKLEDSAVYLCASSSYGTSGNTGELFFGEGSRLTVL.

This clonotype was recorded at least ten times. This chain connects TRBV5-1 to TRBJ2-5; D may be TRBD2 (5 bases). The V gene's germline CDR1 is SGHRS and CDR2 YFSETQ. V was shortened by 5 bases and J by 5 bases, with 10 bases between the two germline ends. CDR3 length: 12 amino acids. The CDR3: CASRPPGETQYF. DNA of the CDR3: TGCGCCAGCAGGCCCCCGGGGGAGACCCAGTACTTC.

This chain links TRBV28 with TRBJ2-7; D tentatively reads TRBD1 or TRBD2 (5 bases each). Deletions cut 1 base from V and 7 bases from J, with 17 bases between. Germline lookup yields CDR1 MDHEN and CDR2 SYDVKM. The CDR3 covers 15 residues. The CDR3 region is CASSLSPGPLNEQYF. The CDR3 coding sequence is TGTGCCAGCAGTTTATCCCCGGGACCACTTAATGAGCAGTACTTC.

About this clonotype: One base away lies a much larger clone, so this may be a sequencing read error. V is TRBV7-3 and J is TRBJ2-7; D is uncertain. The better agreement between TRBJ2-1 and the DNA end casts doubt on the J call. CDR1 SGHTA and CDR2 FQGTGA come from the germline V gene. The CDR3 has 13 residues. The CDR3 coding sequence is TGTGCCAGCAGCTTAAGTAAGGGTTACGAGCAGTTCTTC. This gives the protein CASSLSKGYEQFF.

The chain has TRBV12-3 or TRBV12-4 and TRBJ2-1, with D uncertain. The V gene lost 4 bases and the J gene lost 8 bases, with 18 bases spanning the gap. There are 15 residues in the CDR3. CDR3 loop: CASSSRPQLSHEQFF. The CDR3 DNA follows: TGTGCCAGCAGTTCCCGCCCACAGCTCTCCCATGAGCAGTTCTTC.

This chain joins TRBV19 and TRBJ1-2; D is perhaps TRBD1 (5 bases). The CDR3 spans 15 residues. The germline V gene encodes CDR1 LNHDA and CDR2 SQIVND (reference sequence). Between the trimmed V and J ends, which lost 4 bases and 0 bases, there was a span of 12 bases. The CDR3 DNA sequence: TGTGCCAGTAGTAAAGGGGACGGACCTAACTATGGCTACACCTTC. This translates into CASSKGDGPNYGYTF.

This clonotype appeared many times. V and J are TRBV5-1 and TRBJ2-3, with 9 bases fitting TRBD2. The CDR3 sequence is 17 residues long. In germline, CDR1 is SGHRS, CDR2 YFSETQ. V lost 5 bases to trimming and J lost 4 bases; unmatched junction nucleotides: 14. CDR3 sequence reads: CASRQTLGLAGADTQYF. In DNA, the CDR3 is TGCGCCAGCAGACAGACCCTGGGACTAGCTGGCGCAGATACGCAGTATTTT.

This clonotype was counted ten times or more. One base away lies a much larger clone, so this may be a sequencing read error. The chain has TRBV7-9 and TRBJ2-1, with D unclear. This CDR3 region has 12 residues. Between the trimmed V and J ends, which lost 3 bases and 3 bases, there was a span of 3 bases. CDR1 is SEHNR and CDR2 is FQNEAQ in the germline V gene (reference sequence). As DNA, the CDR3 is TGTGCCAGCAGCTTTGGCTACAATGAGCAGTTCTTC. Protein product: CASSFGYNEQFF.

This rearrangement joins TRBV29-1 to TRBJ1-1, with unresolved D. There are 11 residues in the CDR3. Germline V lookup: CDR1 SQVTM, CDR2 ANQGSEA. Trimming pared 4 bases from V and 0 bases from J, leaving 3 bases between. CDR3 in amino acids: CSVGVNTEAFF. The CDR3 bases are TGCAGCGTTGGGGTGAACACTGAAGCTTTCTTT.